This T cell receptor beta chain was retrieved from a study of shared clonotypes between healthy human individuals. On the study more broadly: CD4 naive and CD4 memory each took three plates per donor, while CD8 naive took two and CD8 memory one.

For each subset, genomic DNA was distributed in equal portions over several immunoSEQ plates. Produced via immunoSEQ multiplex PCR; TCRdb's table is partial and in-frame only. This sample yields roughly 680,000 clones, of which roughly two thirds are seen a single time; approximately 2% belongs to the top ten. Overall study results and limits: It was the few donors that limited the genetic and exposure-history diversity represented.

Germline values: CDR1 SGDLS, CDR2 YYNGEE. The V gene end was trimmed by 3 bases and the J gene end by 4 bases; junction bases not matched to a gene: 5. CDR3 length: 16 amino acids. Concerning this clone: Antigen unknown.

Donation came from healthy HIV-negative adults that had no recent acute infections or vaccinations. This sequence joins TRBV9 and TRBJ2-1, with 12 bases lining up with TRBD2. The sample comprised memory CD4+ T cells sorted from blood. Subset reported: CD45RA-negative fraction. The sequence came from a woman in her twenties or thirties in good health. The CDR3 loop reads CASSGRGTSGYNEQFF. CDR3 nucleotide sequence: TGTGCCAGCAGCGGACGTGGGACTAGCGGGTACAATGAGCAGTTCTTC.